The rows below give T cell receptor beta chains drawn from one sample of a study of blood T cell repertoires in COVID-19. Sequenced by immunoSEQ multiplex PCR; TCRdb stores in-frame clones only, minus some. The sample gives under 150,000 clones, approximately 90% of which show up once; 1.8% is in the top ten. What was sequenced was peripheral blood. The receptor source for this set is a human donor with active COVID-19. The donor label of this sample is uncertain. The CDR3 runs from the conserved cysteine through the conserved F or W. The order of the fields is J gene, V gene, D gene, clone size, CDR3 DNA, CDR3 protein. D genes are given only for firm matches. Size values are once, few and many counts, or a class for expanded clones, and some rows have none.

TRBJ1-2 | TRBV12-3/TRBV12-4 | . | . | TGTGCCAGCAGTATAATGACAGGAGATGGCTACACCTTC | CASSIMTGDGYTF
TRBJ1-1 | TRBV19 | TRBD1 | . | TGTGCCAGTACCCCCCAGGGGGAGAACACTGAAGCTTTCTTT | CASTPQGENTEAFF
TRBJ2-1 | TRBV4-3 | TRBD2 | . | TGCGCCAGCAGCCAAGAGGGTAGGGCCCGAGGGCTAGCGGGGGGCCTCAATGAGCAGTTCTTC | CASSQEGRARGLAGGLNEQFF
TRBJ2-7 | TRBV19 | . | . | TGTGCCAGTAGTATGGGCATGTACGAGCAGTACTTC | CASSMGMYEQYF
TRBJ2-2 | TRBV11-2 | . | . | TGTGCCAGCAGCCTAGCCGGAGCCGGGGAGCTGTTTTTT | CASSLAGAGELFF
TRBJ1-1 | TRBV3-1/TRBV3-2 | . | . | TGTGCCAGCAGCCCAAGCGGGGGTCAATTAAGTAGTGGAGAAGCTTTCTTT | CASSPSGGQLSSGEAFF
TRBJ2-1 | TRBV23-1 | TRBD2 | . | TGCGCCAGCAGTCACCGGTATAGCGGGGGCCGGTACAATGAGCAGTTCTTC | CASSHRYSGGRYNEQFF
TRBJ2-1 | TRBV29-1 | TRBD2 | . | TGCAGCGTTCGCGGGGGGGATACCTACAATGAGCAGTTCTTC | CSVRGGDTYNEQFF
TRBJ2-5 | TRBV2 | . | . | TGTGCCAGCAGTGAAGCGCTCGGGTCGGGGTCCGAGACCCAGTACTTC | CASSEALGSGSETQYF
TRBJ2-1 | TRBV5-4 | TRBD2 | once | TGTGCCAGCAGCCCGGTAGCGGGGGACTACAATGAGCAGTTCTTC | CASSPVAGDYNEQFF
TRBJ2-7 | TRBV6-2/TRBV6-3 | TRBD1 | . | TGTGCCAGCAGTGGACAGGGGAGGGTGAGCGAGCAGTACTTC | CASSGQGRVSEQYF
TRBJ2-3 | TRBV13 | TRBD2 | . | TGTGCCAGCAGCCTACGGACGGGGGGAGGCACAGATACGCAGTATTTT | CASSLRTGGGTDTQYF
TRBJ1-2 | TRBV15 | TRBD1 | . | TGTGCCACCAGAAATGACAGGGGATCTTACTATGGCTACACCTTC | CATRNDRGSYYGYTF
TRBJ2-1 | TRBV19 | . | . | TGTGCCAGTAGAGGGGCCCGTTACAATGAGCAGTTCTTC | CASRGARYNEQFF
TRBJ2-3 | TRBV6-2/TRBV6-3 | TRBD2 | once | TGTGCCAGCAGTTACTCGTTGAGCGGGGGGTTGACAGATACGCAGTATTTT | CASSYSLSGGLTDTQYF
TRBJ2-2 | TRBV19 | TRBD1 | few | TGTGCCAGTAGGCACCCCCCCCACAGGGGCCCCGGGGAGCTGTTTTTT | CASRHPPHRGPGELFF
TRBJ1-1 | TRBV18 | TRBD1 | . | TGTGCCAGCTCACCCCGGGGACAGGGAATTGGAACCACTGAAGCTTTCTTT | CASSPRGQGIGTTEAFF
TRBJ2-5 | TRBV5-4 | . | . | TGTGCCAGCAGCGCCCTTGGACTGGGTGAGACCCAGTACTTC | CASSALGLGETQYF
TRBJ1-3 | TRBV2 | TRBD1 | . | TGTGCCAGAACAGGGGGCTCTGGAAACACCATATATTTT | CARTGGSGNTIYF
TRBJ1-6 | TRBV6-6 | . | . | TGTGCCAGCAGCCGAACGCGGCCTAGCTCCTATAATTCACCCCTCCACTTT | CASSRTRPSSYNSPLHF
TRBJ2-3 | TRBV5-1 | TRBD1 | . | TGCGCCAGCAGCCCGGGGACAGGCGCTAGCACAGATACGCAGTATTTT | CASSPGTGASTDTQYF
TRBJ1-2 | TRBV5-8 | . | . | TGTGCCAGCAGCACCCGGGGGGGGCGAATCTATGGCTACACCTTC | CASSTRGGRIYGYTF
TRBJ2-7 | TRBV5-4 | TRBD2 | . | TGTGCCAGCAGCCCCTCCAGCGGGGGGTCCTACGAGCAGTACTTC | CASSPSSGGSYEQYF
TRBJ1-1 | TRBV29-1 | . | once | TGCAGCGTTAGGGGGACTGAAGCTTTCTTT | CSVRGTEAFF
TRBJ2-7 | TRBV19 | . | . | TGTGCCAGTAGTAAAGGTCCCCACCGGGACTTATCCTACGAGCAGTACTTC | CASSKGPHRDLSYEQYF
TRBJ1-4 | TRBV4-2 | TRBD1 | . | TGTGCCAGCAGCCAAGAGGGGGGCGGGACAGGACTTGAAAAACTGTTTTTT | CASSQEGGGTGLEKLFF
TRBJ1-2 | TRBV11-2 | TRBD1 | few | TGTGCCAGCAGCTCCGTACAGGGGTCGATGTGGGGCAACTATGGCTACACCTTC | CASSSVQGSMWGNYGYTF
TRBJ2-5 | TRBV5-4 | TRBD2 | . | TGTGCCAGCAGGAAACCGGGACTAGCAGGGGAGACCCAGTACTTC | CASRKPGLAGETQYF
TRBJ2-1 | TRBV3-1/TRBV3-2 | TRBD2 | few | TGTGCCAGCAGCCAGACTAGCGGGGAGTACAATGAGCAGTTCTTC | CASSQTSGEYNEQFF
TRBJ1-4 | TRBV29-1 | . | once | TGCAGCGTTGAAGGACAAGATAATGAAAAACTGTTTTTT | CSVEGQDNEKLFF
TRBJ2-3 | TRBV11-3 | TRBD1 | . | TGTGCCAGCAGCTTAGGGCAGGGGGCAGATACGCAGTATTTT | CASSLGQGADTQYF
TRBJ2-5 | TRBV3-1/TRBV3-2 | . | once | TGTGCCAGCAGCCAAGTTTCTACATTCGGGCAAGAGACCCAGTACTTC | CASSQVSTFGQETQYF
TRBJ2-1 | TRBV5-1 | TRBD1 | . | TGCGCCAGCGGACGGGACAGGGGCAATGAGCAGTTCTTC | CASGRDRGNEQFF
TRBJ2-1 | TRBV9 | TRBD2 | . | TGTGCCAGCAGCGGGCGAGCGGGGGGCTTCTACAATGAGCAGTTCTTC | CASSGRAGGFYNEQFF
TRBJ1-2 | TRBV7-2 | . | . | TGTGCCAGCAGCTTAGGCTTGTCCGGCGGGGGGAACTATGGCTACACCTTC | CASSLGLSGGGNYGYTF
TRBJ1-1 | TRBV5-1 | TRBD1 | . | TGCGCCAGCAGCTTGTTTAGGGGGCGAAACACTGAAGCTTTCTTT | CASSLFRGRNTEAFF